These T cell receptor beta chains were read from a single sample in a study of blood T cell repertoires in COVID-19. Sequencing was performed with immunoSEQ multiplex PCR; in TCRdb, only in-frame clones are kept and a portion is missing. Among under 250,000 clones listed, 80% to 90% were seen once. Sequences were obtained from PBMCs or T cells enriched from blood (not recorded which). These receptors came from a woman in her late teens or twenties in a cohort exposed to, infected with or recovered from COVID-19 (not recorded which). The CDR3 runs from the conserved cysteine through the conserved F or W. The D gene is left open where the match is weak. Some rows have no size entry. The others give once, few or many, or a class for an expanded clone.

d_call j_call clone_size v_call cdr3_nt cdr3_aa
TRBD2 TRBJ2-3 . TRBV7-9 TGTGCCAGCAGATCGACTAGCGGGACAGATACGCAGTATTTT CASRSTSGTDTQYF
. TRBJ2-2 few TRBV9 TGTGCCAGCAGCGTAGCGGGTGGGGAGCTGTTTTTT CASSVAGGELFF
. TRBJ2-5 . TRBV9 TGTGCCAGCAGCGTATCCCCCGAAGAGACCCAGTACTTC CASSVSPEETQYF
. TRBJ2-6 once TRBV3-1/TRBV3-2 TGTGCCAGCAGCCAAGGGGCCTCTGGGGCCAACGTCCTGACTTTC CASSQGASGANVLTF
. TRBJ1-2 once TRBV14 TGTGCCAGCAGCCAAGTTTACAGCTATGGCTACACCTTC CASSQVYSYGYTF
. TRBJ1-2 . TRBV7-2 TGTGCCAGCAGCTTAGAAACGGGGGACTATGGCTACACCTTC CASSLETGDYGYTF
TRBD1 TRBJ1-2 . TRBV29-1 TGCAGCATAAACCGGGGACAGGGGGCTGGCTATTACACCTTC CSINRGQGAGYYTF
. TRBJ2-2 . TRBV7-2 TGTGCCAGCAGCACAGGTGGCGGGGAGCTGTTTTTT CASSTGGGELFF
. TRBJ2-5 . TRBV7-3 TGTGCCAGCAGCCCTTCTGGGAGCCGCCAAGAGACCCAGTACTTC CASSPSGSRQETQYF
. TRBJ2-5 . TRBV30 TGTGCCTGGAGCCCCTCACCCGGGACTCTGGGGGAGACCCAGTACTTC CAWSPSPGTLGETQYF
TRBD1 TRBJ1-4 . TRBV7-6 TGTGCCAGCAGCTTGGTAGACAGGGGGCGCAGAGAAAAACTGTTTTTT CASSLVDRGRREKLFF
TRBD1 TRBJ1-1 . TRBV18 TGTGCCAGCTCATTGGCAGGGGGCTGGGACACTGAAGCTTTCTTT CASSLAGGWDTEAFF
. TRBJ2-5 . TRBV29-1 TGCAGCGTTCGGACAGAAGAGACCCAGTACTTC CSVRTEETQYF
TRBD2 TRBJ2-1 . TRBV5-1 TGCGCCAGCAGCATCTCTAGCGGGGCGCTAAGCTCCTACAATGAGCAGTTCTTC CASSISSGALSSYNEQFF
. TRBJ1-5 . TRBV5-6 TGTGCCAGCAGCTTGGGACGGACTAATCAGCCCCAGCATTTT CASSLGRTNQPQHF
TRBD1 TRBJ1-1 once TRBV5-1 TGCGCCAGCAGCTTCTATTCCGGGACAGCGAACACTGAAGCTTTCTTT CASSFYSGTANTEAFF
. TRBJ1-1 . TRBV13 TGTGCCAGCAGCATTTGGGGCCAGAACACTGAAGCTTTCTTT CASSIWGQNTEAFF
. TRBJ2-2 . TRBV3-1/TRBV3-2 TGTGCCAGCAGCCAAGAGAGGGTCACCGGGGAGCTGTTTTTT CASSQERVTGELFF
. TRBJ1-1 once TRBV5-1 TGCGCCAGCAGCTTCCAGGAGAACACTGAAGCTTTCTTT CASSFQENTEAFF
TRBD1 TRBJ2-7 once TRBV27 TGTGCCAGCAGTTTCCGGGACAGGGGCTCCTACGAGCAGTACTTC CASSFRDRGSYEQYF
TRBD1 TRBJ1-5 . TRBV15 TGTGCCACCAGCAGAGTGCACAGGGGGGAGCCCCAGCATTTT CATSRVHRGEPQHF
TRBD1 TRBJ1-6 once TRBV7-8 TGTGCCAGCAGCCCAGAAGGGACAGGGCTTTCACCCCTCCACTTT CASSPEGTGLSPLHF
. TRBJ2-5 . TRBV28 TGTGCCAGCAGCCCCCGGGGTGAGACCCAGTACTTC CASSPRGETQYF
. TRBJ2-5 . TRBV10-1 TGCGCCAGCAGGTACCTTAAGCAGGGGGAGACCCAGTACTTC CASRYLKQGETQYF
TRBD1 TRBJ2-2 once TRBV5-4 TGTGCCAGCAGCAGGGGCGGGACAGGGGGCGACGGGGAGCTGTTTTTT CASSRGGTGGDGELFF
TRBD2 TRBJ2-1 few TRBV19 TGTGCCAGTACCGATCGGACTAGCGGGAGATCCTACAATGAGCAGTTCTTC CASTDRTSGRSYNEQFF